This T cell receptor beta chain was identified in a study of blood T cell repertoires in COVID-19. In the study's own analysis: Amplification of reference gene primers provided the estimated nucleated cell counts. Using immunoSEQ multiplex PCR, the repertoire was profiled, and TCRdb retains in-frame clones only, with some absent. D and trimming were read from the DNA, whereas the V and J calls and clone size are those reported in that table. This sample has approximately 190,000 clones, with 84% found just once. Clinical history as reported by participants underpinned cohort assignment. V was shortened by 0 bases and J by 7 bases, with 13 bases between the two germline ends. Germline V CDR1 and CDR2: ENHRY, SYGVKD. CDR3 length equals 15 residues.

This sequence was found in a woman under 40 who had been exposed to COVID-19. V is TRBV10-3 and J is TRBJ2-1, with D maybe TRBD2 (7 bases). The sequenced sample was PBMCs or T cells enriched from blood (not recorded which). The CDR3 region has the DNA TGTGCCATCAGTGAGTCAAGAGGGGGGGGAAATGAGCAGTTCTTC. Its protein is CAISESRGGGNEQFF.